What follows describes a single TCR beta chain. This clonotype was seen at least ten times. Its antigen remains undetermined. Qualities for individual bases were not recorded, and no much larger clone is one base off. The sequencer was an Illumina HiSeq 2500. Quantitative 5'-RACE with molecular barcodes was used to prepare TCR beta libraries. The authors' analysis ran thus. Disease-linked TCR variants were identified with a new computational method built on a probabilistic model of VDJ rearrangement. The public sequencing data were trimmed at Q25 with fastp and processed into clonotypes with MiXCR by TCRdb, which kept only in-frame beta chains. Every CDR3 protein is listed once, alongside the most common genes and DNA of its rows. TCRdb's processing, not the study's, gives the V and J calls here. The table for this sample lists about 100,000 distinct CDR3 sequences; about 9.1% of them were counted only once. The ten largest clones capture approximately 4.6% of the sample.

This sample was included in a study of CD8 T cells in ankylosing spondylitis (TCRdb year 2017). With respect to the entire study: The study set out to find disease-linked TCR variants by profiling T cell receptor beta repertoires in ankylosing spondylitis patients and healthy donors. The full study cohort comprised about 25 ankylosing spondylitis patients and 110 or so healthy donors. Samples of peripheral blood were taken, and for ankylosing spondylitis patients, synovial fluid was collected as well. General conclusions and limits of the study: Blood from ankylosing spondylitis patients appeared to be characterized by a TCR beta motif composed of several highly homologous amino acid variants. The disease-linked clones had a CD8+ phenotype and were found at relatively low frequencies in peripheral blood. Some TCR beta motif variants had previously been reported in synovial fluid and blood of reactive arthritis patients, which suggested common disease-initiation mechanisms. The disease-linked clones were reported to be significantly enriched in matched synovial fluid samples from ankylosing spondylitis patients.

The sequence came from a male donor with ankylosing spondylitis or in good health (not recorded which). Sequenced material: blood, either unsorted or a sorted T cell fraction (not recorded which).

For the CDR3, the sequence is CSVEQGTGVFTGELFF. The DNA sequence reads TGCAGCGTTGAACAAGGGACAGGGGTCTTCACCGGGGAGCTGTTTTTT. The V gene is TRBV29-1 and the J gene is TRBJ2-2, and TRBD1 aligns with 10 junction nucleotides. Including cysteine and phenylalanine, the CDR3 has 16 amino acids. The entry retains the CDR3 DNA only, 48 bases that are in frame from base 1. After removal of 2 bases from V and 4 bases from J, the junction retains 7 bases not matched to a gene. CDR1 is given as SQVTM and CDR2 as ANQGSEA, both from the germline V gene.